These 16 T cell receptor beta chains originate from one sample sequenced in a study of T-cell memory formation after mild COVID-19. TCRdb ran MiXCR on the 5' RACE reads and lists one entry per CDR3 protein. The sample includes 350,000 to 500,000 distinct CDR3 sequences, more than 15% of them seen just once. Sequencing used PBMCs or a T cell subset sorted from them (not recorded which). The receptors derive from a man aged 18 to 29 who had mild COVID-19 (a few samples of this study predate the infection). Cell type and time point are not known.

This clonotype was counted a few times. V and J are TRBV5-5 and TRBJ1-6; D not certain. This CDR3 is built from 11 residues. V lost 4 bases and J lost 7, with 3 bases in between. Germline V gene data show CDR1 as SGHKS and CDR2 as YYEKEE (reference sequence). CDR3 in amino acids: CASSRNSPLHF. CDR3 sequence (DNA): TGTGCCAGCAGCCGGAATTCACCCCTCCACTTT.

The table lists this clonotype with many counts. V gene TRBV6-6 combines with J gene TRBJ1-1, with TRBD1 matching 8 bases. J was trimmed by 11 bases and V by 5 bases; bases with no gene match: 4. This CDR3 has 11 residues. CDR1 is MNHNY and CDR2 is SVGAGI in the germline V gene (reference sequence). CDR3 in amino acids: CASSQTGEAFF. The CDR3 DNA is TGTGCCAGCAGTCAGACAGGGGAGGCTTTCTTT.

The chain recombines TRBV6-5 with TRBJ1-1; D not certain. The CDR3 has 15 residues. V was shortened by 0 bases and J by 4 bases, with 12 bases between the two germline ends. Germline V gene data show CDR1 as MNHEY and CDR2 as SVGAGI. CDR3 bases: TGTGCCAGCAGTTACTCTCCGGACGCGGGCACTGAAGCTTTCTTT. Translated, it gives CASSYSPDAGTEAFF.

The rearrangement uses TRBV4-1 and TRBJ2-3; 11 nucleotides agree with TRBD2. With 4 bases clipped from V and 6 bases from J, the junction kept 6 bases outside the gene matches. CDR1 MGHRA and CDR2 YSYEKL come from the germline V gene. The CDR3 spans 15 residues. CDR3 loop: CASSRGTSGGDTQYF. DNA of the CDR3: TGCGCCAGCAGCCGCGGGACTAGCGGTGGGGATACGCAGTATTTT.

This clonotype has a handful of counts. Written as DNA, the CDR3 is TGTGCCACAGAACAGGGGGGGAACTACAATGAGCAGTTCTTC. It specifies CATEQGGNYNEQFF. The chain uses TRBV6-5 and TRBJ2-1, with TRBD1 as a possible D gene (8 bases). Germline V gene lookup returns CDR1 MNHEY and CDR2 SVGAGI. Deletions cut 10 bases from V and 3 bases from J, with 16 bases between. The CDR3 is made up of 14 amino acids.

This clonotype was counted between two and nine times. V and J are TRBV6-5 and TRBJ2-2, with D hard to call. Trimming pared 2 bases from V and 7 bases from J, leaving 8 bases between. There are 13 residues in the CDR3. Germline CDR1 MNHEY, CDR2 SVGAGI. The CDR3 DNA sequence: TGTGCCAGCAGTTACAAACTGGACGGGGAGCTGTTTTTT. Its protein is CASSYKLDGELFF.

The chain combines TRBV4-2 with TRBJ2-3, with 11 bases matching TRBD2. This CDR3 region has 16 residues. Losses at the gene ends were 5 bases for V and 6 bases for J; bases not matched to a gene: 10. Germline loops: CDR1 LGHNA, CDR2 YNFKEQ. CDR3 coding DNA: TGTGCCAGCAGCGCGCTAGCGGGGGGCCGGCCGGATACGCAGTATTTT. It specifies CASSALAGGRPDTQYF.

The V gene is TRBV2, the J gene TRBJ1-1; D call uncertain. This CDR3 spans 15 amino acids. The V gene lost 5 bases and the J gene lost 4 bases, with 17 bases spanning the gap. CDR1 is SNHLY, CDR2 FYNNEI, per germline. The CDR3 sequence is CASSTLEPGLTEAFF. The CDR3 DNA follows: TGTGCCAGCAGTACCTTAGAGCCCGGTCTCACTGAAGCTTTCTTT. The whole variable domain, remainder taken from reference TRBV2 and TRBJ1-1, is EPEVTQTPSHQVTQMGQEVILRCVPISNHLYFYWYRQILGQKVEFLVSFYNNEISEKSEIFDDQFSVERPDGSNFTLKIRSTKLEDSAMYFCASSTLEPGLTEAFFGQGTRLTVV.

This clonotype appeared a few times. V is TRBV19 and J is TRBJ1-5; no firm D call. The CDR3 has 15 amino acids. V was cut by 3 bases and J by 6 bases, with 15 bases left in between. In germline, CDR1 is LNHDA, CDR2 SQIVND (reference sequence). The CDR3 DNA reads TGTGCCAGTAGTATTTTGAGGGCAGGCGGTCAGCCCCAGCATTTT. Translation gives CASSILRAGGQPQHF. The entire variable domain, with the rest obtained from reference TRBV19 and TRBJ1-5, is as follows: DGGITQSPKYLFRKEGQNVTLSCEQNLNHDAMYWYRQDPGQGLRLIYYSQIVNDFQKGDIAEGYSVSREKKESFPLTVTSAQKNPTAFYLCASSILRAGGQPQHFGDGTRLSIL.

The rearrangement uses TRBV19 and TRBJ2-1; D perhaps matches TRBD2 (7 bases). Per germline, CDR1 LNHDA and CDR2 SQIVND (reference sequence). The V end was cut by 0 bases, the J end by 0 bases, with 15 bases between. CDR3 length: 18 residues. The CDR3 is CASSIEGGHSRSYNEQFF. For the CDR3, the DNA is TGTGCCAGTAGTATAGAGGGGGGGCATAGTCGCTCCTACAATGAGCAGTTCTTC.

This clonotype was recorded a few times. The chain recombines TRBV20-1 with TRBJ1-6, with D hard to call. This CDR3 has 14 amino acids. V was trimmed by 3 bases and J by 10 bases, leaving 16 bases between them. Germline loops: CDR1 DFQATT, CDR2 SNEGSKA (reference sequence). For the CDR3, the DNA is TGCAGTGCTAGGAGGTCTGCAAGTCAGTCACCCCTCCACTTT. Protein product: CSARRSASQSPLHF.

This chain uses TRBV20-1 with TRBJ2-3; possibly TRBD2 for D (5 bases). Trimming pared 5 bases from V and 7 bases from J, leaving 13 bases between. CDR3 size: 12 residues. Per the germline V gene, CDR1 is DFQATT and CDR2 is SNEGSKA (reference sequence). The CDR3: CSAYVARNTQYF. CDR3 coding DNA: TGCAGTGCTTATGTAGCGCGGAATACGCAGTATTTT.

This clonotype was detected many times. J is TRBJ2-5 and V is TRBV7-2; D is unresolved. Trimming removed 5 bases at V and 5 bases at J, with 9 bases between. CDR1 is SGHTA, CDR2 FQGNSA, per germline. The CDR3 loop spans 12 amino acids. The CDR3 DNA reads TGTGCCAGCAGCGAGCTTCGGGAGACCCAGTACTTC. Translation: CASSELRETQYF. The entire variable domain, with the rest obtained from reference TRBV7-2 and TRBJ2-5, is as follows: GAGVSQSPSNKVTEKGKDVELRCDPISGHTALYWYRQSLGQGLEFLIYFQGNSAPDKSGLPSDRFSAERTGGSVSTLTIQRTQQEDSAVYLCASSELRETQYFGPGTRLLVL.

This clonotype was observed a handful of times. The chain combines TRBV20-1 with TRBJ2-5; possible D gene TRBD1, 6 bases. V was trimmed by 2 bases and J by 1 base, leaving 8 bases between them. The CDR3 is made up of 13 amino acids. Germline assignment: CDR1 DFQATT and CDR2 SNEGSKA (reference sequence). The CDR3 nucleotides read TGCAGTGCTAGACGGACAGCCCAAGAGACCCAGTACTTC. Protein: CSARRTAQETQYF.

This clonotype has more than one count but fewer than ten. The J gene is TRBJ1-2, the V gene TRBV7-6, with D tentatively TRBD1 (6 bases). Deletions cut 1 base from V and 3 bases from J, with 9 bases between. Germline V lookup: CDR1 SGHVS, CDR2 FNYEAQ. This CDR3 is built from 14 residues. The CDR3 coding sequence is TGTGCCAGCAGCTTAGAGGCAGGGGACTATGGCTACACCTTC. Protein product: CASSLEAGDYGYTF. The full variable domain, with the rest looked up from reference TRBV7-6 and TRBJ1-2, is GAGVSQSPRYKVTKRGQDVALRCDPISGHVSLYWYRQALGQGPEFLTYFNYEAQQDKSGLPNDRFSAERPEGSISTLTIQRTEQRDSAMYRCASSLEAGDYGYTFGSGTRLTVV.

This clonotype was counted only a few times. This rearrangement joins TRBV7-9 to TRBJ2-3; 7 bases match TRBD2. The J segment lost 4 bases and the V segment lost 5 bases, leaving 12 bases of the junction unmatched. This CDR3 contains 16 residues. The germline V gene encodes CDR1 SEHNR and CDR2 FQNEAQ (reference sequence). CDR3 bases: TGTGCCAGCAGCCCCCAGGGACGCGGGAGAGCAGATACGCAGTATTTT. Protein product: CASSPQGRGRADTQYF.